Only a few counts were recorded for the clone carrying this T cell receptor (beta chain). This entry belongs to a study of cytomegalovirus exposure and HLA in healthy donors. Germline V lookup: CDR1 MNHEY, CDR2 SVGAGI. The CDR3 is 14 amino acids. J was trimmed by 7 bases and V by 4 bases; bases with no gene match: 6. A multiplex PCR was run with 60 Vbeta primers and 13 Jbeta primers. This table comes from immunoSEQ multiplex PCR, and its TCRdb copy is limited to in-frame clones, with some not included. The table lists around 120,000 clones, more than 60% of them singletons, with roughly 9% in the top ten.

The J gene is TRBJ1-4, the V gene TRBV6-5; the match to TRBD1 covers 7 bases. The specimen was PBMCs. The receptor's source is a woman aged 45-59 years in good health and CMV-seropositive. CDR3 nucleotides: TGTGCCAGCAGTTTTGACAGGGTCGGTGAAAAACTGTTTTTT. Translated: CASSFDRVGEKLFF.